This T cell receptor beta chain originates from a study of blood T cell repertoires in COVID-19. Across the whole study: The samples span acute and convalescent COVID-19 from the United States, Italy and Spain. T cells, B-cell-depleted T cells, or PBMCs supplied cDNA or gDNA.

In the original workflow: Scientists estimated how many nucleated cells there were by amplifying reference gene primers. Sequencing used immunoSEQ multiplex PCR; TCRdb keeps in-frame clones, though not all of them. D and trimming were read from the DNA, whereas the V and J calls and clone size are those reported in that table. This sample has 110,000 or so clones, with around 80% found just once. The germline gives CDR1 SEHNR, CDR2 FQNEAQ (reference sequence). Trimming at V came to 5 bases and at J to 0 bases, leaving 15 bases not matched to a gene. The CDR3 is 19 amino acids. This chain connects TRBV7-9 to TRBJ1-4; 7 bases are shared with TRBD1. The TCR comes from a middle-aged man with acute or convalescent COVID-19. Sequences were obtained from peripheral blood. CDR3 DNA sequence: TGTGCCAGCAGCCTAACCACCGGGACAGTTAGAGCAACTAATGAAAAACTGTTTTTT. Amino acid sequence: CASSLTTGTVRATNEKLFF.